The T cell receptor beta chain under discussion was sequenced for a study of shared clonotypes between healthy human individuals (dated by TCRdb to about 2020). Describing the broader study: Two women and a few men aged 18 to 49 years were included in the cohort. To increase sequencing depth and limit assay-specific biases, different laboratories used diverse techniques to prepare libraries and sequence TCR repertoires. Blood TCR repertoires of a handful of healthy adults were deeply sequenced to estimate repertoire size and the extent of clonotype sharing between individuals. Leukapheresis yielded between about 0.9 and 8.9 billion PBMCs per donor. For each donor, CD4 naive and CD4 memory were each given three plates, CD8 naive was given two plates, and CD8 memory was given one plate.

This clone has a handful of counts. Its antigen is still unknown. No base quality information exists; no much larger clone differs at one position. The sample has other DNA sequences that encode this CDR3 too. Study-wide findings and limitations: Higher generation probabilities were observed for clonotypes shared by all four sorted-subset donors than for non-shared clonotypes. Sampling was restricted to blood, and TCR repertoires in tissues likely differ from the TCR repertoires found in blood. Pairwise subsampling indicated that sequencing depth was expected to affect the degree of clonotype sharing among donors. The small number of donors limited the genetic and exposure-history diversity represented. Incomplete sequencing was indicated by rarefaction of sorted-subset datasets, despite the large sequencing depth. Sharing across a few donors was observed for 4.5% to 6.5% of naive CD4, about 3.2% of naive CD8, 2.3% of memory CD4, and over 0.3% of memory CD8 clonotypes. Larger estimated clonotype richness was generally found for naive subsets than for memory subsets.

TCR CDR3 regions were amplified from genomic DNA by multiplex PCR using the deep immunoSEQ assay. For each cell subset, the extracted genomic DNA was distributed evenly across all wells of several immunoSEQ 96-well plates, and each plate served as one replicate. Each replicate PCR for sorted subsets received around 210 ng genomic DNA, equal to 30,000 or so T cell genomes. Purified libraries were quantified with a Qubit 3.0 fluorometer, sized on a Bioanalyzer 2100, and re-quantified with the KAPA Library Quantification kit. A separate single-read 150-cycle Illumina NextSeq 550 flow cell was used to sequence each immunoSEQ 96-well plate. Processing in the source paper ran as follows. Because the immunoSEQ output included only junctional sequences and no quality scores, the filtering could not be the same as the filtering used for full-length reads. To assign V/J genes and CDR3, sequences were annotated using PyIR, a Python wrapper for IgBLAST v1.9, with IMGT germline references. Any read was removed if the V/J assignment was weak (E-value above 1e-6), the CDR3 was missing, or the read contained stop codons, out-of-frame junctions, or ambiguous translated residues. V3J clonotypes were defined as sequences sharing the same inferred V gene, J gene, and CDR3 amino acid sequence. Percentage overlap between repertoires was calculated by dividing the number of shared unique clonotypes by the size of the smaller repertoire. Repertoire richness was assessed with RTK rarefaction, the Chao1 estimator, and Recon v2.1 estimates of unobserved clonotypes. Generation probabilities for all TCRbeta clonotypes obtained by the gDNA method from several donors were computed using OLGA. As stored in TCRdb, this immuneACCESS dataset retains in-frame rearrangements with V and J assigned. A fraction of the clones does not appear; measured against another copy, unresolved V genes explain less than half of the discrepancy, and the remainder lacks a known reason. V and J calls plus clone size are reproduced from that table; the DNA served to infer D and trimming. The sample table lists fewer than 3 million clones, around 93% of them with a count of one. Jointly, the top ten make up around 0.35% of the sample.

Healthy HIV-negative adults with no recently reported acute infections or vaccinations were included as donors. Every donor was a Caucasian adult residing in Nashville, Tennessee, USA. Magnetic negative selection was used to enrich CD4+ T cells, after which naive cells were positively selected on CD45RA and the negative fraction became the memory subset. After blood collection by leukapheresis, PBMCs were isolated using Ficoll-Histopaque density gradient centrifugation and then cryopreserved in the vapor phase of liquid nitrogen. Analytical flow cytometry was used to check the purity and quantity of every magnetically sorted T cell population. From each sorted fraction, genomic DNA was isolated and quantified by UV absorbance on a Nanodrop 2000c. Taken from cysteine to phenylalanine, the CDR3 has 15 residues. Only the CDR3 DNA is retained, 45 bases long and in frame from the first base. Per the germline V gene, KGHSH is the CDR1 and LQKENI is the CDR2. V and J are trimmed by 5 bases and 0 bases, and the gene matches miss 4 bases of the junction.

The chain employs TRBV18 and TRBJ1-3; a stretch of 7 junction bases matches TRBD1. This receptor was identified in a man between 18 and 29 years old in good health. Some clones in this sample may be carry-over from other donors' samples. Sequenced input: naive CD4+ T cells from PBMCs. In light of the paper, this sample's cell subset or site label describes: CD45RA+ positively selected. The DNA is as follows: TGTGCCAGCTCATCGACAGGGAGCTCTGGAAACACCATATATTTT. This translates into CASSSTGSSGNTIYF.